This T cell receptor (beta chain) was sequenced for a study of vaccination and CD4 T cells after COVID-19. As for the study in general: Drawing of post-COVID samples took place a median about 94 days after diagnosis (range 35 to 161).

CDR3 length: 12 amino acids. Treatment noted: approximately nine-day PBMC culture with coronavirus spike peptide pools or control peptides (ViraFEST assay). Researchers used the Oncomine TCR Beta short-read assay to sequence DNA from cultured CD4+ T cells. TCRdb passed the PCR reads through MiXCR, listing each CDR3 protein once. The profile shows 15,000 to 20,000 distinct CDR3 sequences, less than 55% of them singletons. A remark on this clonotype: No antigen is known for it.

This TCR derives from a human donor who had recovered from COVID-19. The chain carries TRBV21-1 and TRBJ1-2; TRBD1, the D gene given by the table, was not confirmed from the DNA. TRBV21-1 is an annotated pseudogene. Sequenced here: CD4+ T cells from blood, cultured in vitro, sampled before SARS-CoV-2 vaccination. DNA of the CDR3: TGTGCCAGCAGCCGGGGAAGGGGTGGCTACACCTTC. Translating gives CASSRGRGGYTF.